This T cell receptor beta chain was sequenced in a study of cytomegalovirus exposure and HLA in healthy donors. The study's findings and limits: As immune exposure information, only CMV serostatus was available.

The PCR was carried out with 60 Vbeta primers and 13 Jbeta primers. Method: immunoSEQ multiplex PCR; TCRdb's copy keeps in-frame clones and lacks some. The repertoire holds approximately 190,000 clones, approximately 78% seen once, with approximately 0.8% in the top ten. Turning to this clone: Antigen specificity is unknown.

This CDR3 spans 15 amino acids. The trim removed 3 bases at V and 7 bases at J, leaving 10 bases unmatched. The germline gives CDR1 SGHVS, CDR2 FNYEAQ. The V gene is TRBV7-6, the J gene TRBJ2-7; TRBD1 agrees at 9 bases. The sequenced material came from PBMCs. This receptor was taken from a young woman in good health and CMV-seronegative. The CDR3 DNA is TGTGCCAGCAGCTTCTCACCGGGACAGGGAGAAGAGCAGTACTTC. It yields the protein CASSFSPGQGEEQYF.